This TCR beta chain was identified in a study of blood T cell repertoires in COVID-19. V dropped 2 bases and J dropped 0 bases, with 8 bases sitting between them. This CDR3 comprises 15 residues. Per the germline V gene, CDR1 is SGHRS and CDR2 is YFSETQ. Authors' methods: Estimates of nucleated cell counts were drawn from the amplification of reference gene primers. The table came from immunoSEQ multiplex PCR; TCRdb's copy has only in-frame clones and leaves some out. V and J calls and clone size follow that table, whereas D and trimming were derived from the DNA. The table has about 250,000 clones, around 88% seen once.

Sequencing was done on a sample of peripheral blood. The TCR was taken from an elderly man with acute or convalescent COVID-19. This sequence joins TRBV5-1 and TRBJ2-2, with no clear D. CDR3 bases: TGCGCCAGCAGCTTAGGAGATACGAACACCGGGGAGCTGTTTTTT. It translates to CASSLGDTNTGELFF.